This T cell receptor (beta chain) was observed in a study of sequential checkpoint blockade in melanoma. TCRdb's copy holds only in-frame clones and misses some; the assay was immunoSEQ multiplex PCR. Of approximately 31,000 clones in the sample, around 88% were seen once. Germline CDR1 reads SGHTA; CDR2 reads FQGNSA. V shed 4 bases, J shed 1 base, and the junction held 5 bases outside the gene matches. The CDR3 has 16 amino acids. The treatment is: randomized to nivolumab then ipilimumab (arm A) or the reverse (arm B). Sequenced here: CD8+ T cells sorted from blood (inferred from file names), sampled from a patient given nivolumab and ipilimumab in sequence. The chain uses TRBV7-2 and TRBJ2-3, with 10 bases lining up with TRBD2. This receptor was obtained from a human donor with melanoma. CDR3 DNA sequence: TGTGCCAGCAGCTCCGGGACTAGCGCCCGCACAGATACGCAGTATTTT. Encoded protein: CASSSGTSARTDTQYF.